A single sample is the source of the 13 T cell receptor beta chains below, sequenced in a study of early T cells in non-severe SARS-CoV-2 infection. TCRdb ran MiXCR on the 5' RACE reads and lists one entry per CDR3 protein. The sample comprises approximately 79,000 distinct CDR3 sequences, about 13% of which are singletons, and nearly 6% rests with the top ten. The sample comprised whole blood. These receptors all stem from an adult who was a healthcare worker with PCR-confirmed SARS-CoV-2 infection or an uninfected control (not recorded which).

This clonotype was counted ten times or more. This chain links TRBV3-1 with TRBJ1-1; D gene ambiguous. CDR3 length: 13 residues. Trimming took 6 bases from V and 1 from J, leaving 9 bases between them. The germline V gene has CDR1 LGHDT and CDR2 YNNKEL (reference sequence). This CDR3 is CASSRVGNTEAFF. CDR3 DNA sequence: TGTGCCAGCAGTCGGGTGGGGAACACTGAAGCTTTCTTT.

This clonotype was observed a few times. V is TRBV19 and J is TRBJ2-3; no definite D call. From germline, CDR1 is LNHDA and CDR2 SQIVND (reference sequence). The CDR3 has 13 amino acids. V was clipped by 4 bases and J by 5 bases, with 10 bases between them. In nucleotides, the CDR3 is TGTGCCAGTAGTACAGACCGCATAGATACGCAGTATTTT. Translating gives CASSTDRIDTQYF.

This clonotype was observed a handful of times. V gene TRBV7-3 combines with J gene TRBJ1-4; the D is unclear. With 5 bases removed from V and 6 bases from J, the gap between germline ends came to 13 bases. Germline CDR1 reads SGHTA; CDR2 reads FQGTGA. This CDR3 is built from 14 residues. CDR3 DNA: TGTGCCAGCAGCCCGGGCCCGGGCCATGAAAAACTGTTTTTT. It yields the protein CASSPGPGHEKLFF.

The rearrangement uses TRBV4-1 and TRBJ2-7; D is unresolved. CDR3 length equals 15 residues. Germline CDR1 reads MGHRA; CDR2 reads YSYEKL. V was trimmed by 1 base and J by 2 bases, leaving 12 bases between them. CDR3 bases: TGCGCCAGCAGCCAAGTGGCGCCAGTAACCTACGAGCAGTACTTC. Its protein is CASSQVAPVTYEQYF.

This clonotype showed up just a few times. At one end the junction does not follow the germline gene, possibly because of a read error. The rearrangement uses TRBV6-4 and TRBJ2-3; 10 nucleotides line up with TRBD2. Looked up from germline, CDR1 is MRHNA and CDR2 is SNTAGT. There are 16 residues in the CDR3. The CDR3 region is CASRDLSGGATDTQYF. For the CDR3, the DNA is TGTGCCAGCAGAGACTTAAGCGGGGGGGCCACAGATACGCAGTATTTT.

Concerning this clonotype itself: This may come from a read error, since a much larger clone is one base off. This chain connects TRBV12-2 to TRBJ1-1; the table calls TRBD1, which could not be checked here. TRBV12-2 counts as a pseudogene. This CDR3 has 15 residues. The CDR3 sequence is CTSRLAGDRGKLAFF. The CDR3 bases are TGTACAAGTCGCTTAGCGGGGGACAGGGGTAAATTAGCTTTCTTT.

The CDR3 DNA reads as TGCGCCAGCAGCCAAGGTACGGAGGGGCGGAATGAAGCTTTCTTT. It translates to CASSQGTEGRNEAFF. The chain recombines TRBV4-1 with TRBJ1-1, with TRBD1 as a possible D gene (5 bases). The germline CDR1 and CDR2 sequences are MGHRA and YSYEKL. The ends were cut back, 1 base at V and 7 bases at J, with 16 bases in the middle. The CDR3 runs 15 residues.

This clonotype has ten or more counts. The chain has TRBV12-3 or TRBV12-4 and TRBJ1-3; D uncertain. This CDR3 spans 14 amino acids. Trimming cost V 3 bases and J 4 bases, with 10 bases left between them. CDR3 amino acids: CASSFGRIGNTIYF. For the CDR3, the DNA is TGTGCCAGCAGTTTTGGACGGATAGGAAACACCATATATTTT.

The V call is TRBV20-1, the J call TRBJ2-4; no clear D gene. Germline assignment: CDR1 DFQATT and CDR2 SNEGSKA (reference sequence). The length of the CDR3 is 13 residues. V was pared by 7 bases and J by 0 bases, with 10 bases between. The CDR3 here is CSVNRLAKNIQYF. In nucleotides, the CDR3 is TGCAGTGTAAACCGACTAGCCAAAAACATTCAGTACTTC.

The chain joins TRBV29-1 to TRBJ2-2; D gene uncertain. The CDR3 is 14 residues long. In germline, CDR1 is SQVTM, CDR2 ANQGSEA. Trimming took 4 bases from V and 5 from J, leaving 14 bases between them. The CDR3, as DNA: TGCAGCGTTGGAAAAGAAGATCTAACCGGGGAGCTGTTTTTT. Encoded protein: CSVGKEDLTGELFF.

The V call is TRBV29-1, the J call TRBJ1-1; no reliable D call. This CDR3 has 13 amino acids. Trimming took off 0 bases at V and 5 bases at J, with 10 bases between the two ends. CDR1 and CDR2 (germline): SQVTM, ANQGSEA. The CDR3 region has the DNA TGCAGCGTTGAAGATCAAGGTCGGACTGAAGCTTTCTTT. Its protein is CSVEDQGRTEAFF.

In its sample, this clonotype was seen a few times. At one boundary the junction diverges from the germline segment, which might be a read error. The chain's CDR3 is CASSLVGWGGTEVFF. The CDR3 DNA is TGTGCCAGCAGCTTAGTGGGTTGGGGAGGCACTGAAGTTTTCTTT. V gene TRBV7-8 combines with J gene TRBJ1-1, with D hard to call. Germline CDR1 is SGHVS and CDR2 is FQNEAQ. This CDR3 is built from 15 residues.

This clonotype was recorded at least ten times. The rearrangement joins TRBV14 to TRBJ1-3, with D perhaps matching TRBD1 (6 bases). Germline V gene sequence: CDR1 SGHDN, CDR2 FVKESK. CDR3 size: 15 residues. V lost 1 base and J lost 0, with 7 bases in between. The CDR3 sequence is CASSQAGASGNTIYF. CDR3 in DNA: TGTGCCAGCAGCCAAGCGGGGGCCTCTGGAAACACCATATATTTT.